These 21 T cell receptor beta chains originate from one sample sequenced in a study of T cells in Graves' hyperthyroidism and ophthalmopathy. From RNA transcripts, TCR beta CDR3 regions were amplified. When the TCR CDR3 underwent first-round RT-PCR, the HTBI primer set was used. In TCRdb, the multiplex PCR reads were re-called with MiXCR into one record per CDR3 protein. The sample lists 300,000 or so distinct CDR3 sequences, about 20% seen once, with approximately 49% in the top ten. What was sequenced was blood. The receptors derive from a woman in her forties or fifties with Graves' hyperthyroidism.

The chain is built from TRBV19 and TRBJ1-2, with 7 bases fitting TRBD1. The CDR3 consists of 13 residues. Trimming cost V 2 bases and J 6 bases; bases outside gene matches: 3. Germline V gene sequence: CDR1 LNHDA, CDR2 SQIVND (reference sequence). The CDR3 sequence is CASSIPQGDGYTF. For the CDR3, the DNA is TGTGCCAGTAGTATACCCCAGGGGGATGGCTACACCTTC.

The table lists this clonotype with many counts. The chain employs TRBV2 and TRBJ1-2, with a weak D call TRBD1 (5 bases). Germline V CDR1 and CDR2: SNHLY, FYNNEI. The CDR3 runs to 12 residues. The V and J ends lost 5 bases and 4 bases respectively, with 8 bases between them. The CDR3 DNA is TGTGCCAGCAGTTCAGGGTCCTATGGCTACACCTTC. This codes for CASSSGSYGYTF.

This clonotype was seen repeatedly, ten times or more. The CDR3 DNA is TGTGCCAGCAGCTCTAACTTTTGGGGGAGGGCCACACGAGAGACCCAGTACTTC. Translation: CASSSNFWGRATRETQYF. The genes are TRBV7-8 and TRBJ2-5; TRBD2 aligns across 7 bases. The CDR3 runs 18 residues. CDR1 and CDR2 (germline): SGHVS, FQNEAQ. Trimming took 4 bases from V and 4 from J; bases not matched to a gene: 18.

This clonotype was seen repeatedly, ten times or more. The V and J genes are TRBV12-3 or TRBV12-4 and TRBJ2-1; the match to TRBD2 covers 10 bases. The CDR3 is made up of 15 amino acids. The V segment lost 6 bases and the J segment 5 bases; nucleotides outside the gene matches: 7. CDR3 DNA sequence: TGTGCCAGCAGGAAGCGGGAGGGAGGCAACAATGAGCAGTTCTTC. It is translated as CASRKREGGNNEQFF.

A remark on this clonotype: As the CDR3 is not closed by the conserved phenylalanine or tryptophan, this likely results from a read error. The limits of the CDR3 on the DNA are not certain, so only TCRdb's listed CDR3 is given. V usage is TRBV9 and J usage is TRBJ2-6; the table's TRBD1 call for D was not verified on the DNA. Germline-derived CDR1 and CDR2 are SGDLS and YYNGEE. The CDR3 is made up of 9 amino acids, end residues included. This CDR3 reads CASSVGSGT.

This clonotype has a handful of counts. The rearrangement links TRBV4-2 to TRBJ2-6; D unresolved. This CDR3 comprises 15 residues. Trimming cost V 1 base and J 0 bases, with 4 bases left between them. The germline gives CDR1 LGHNA, CDR2 YNFKEQ. The CDR3 DNA is TGTGCCAGCAGCCAAGGAACCTCTGGGGCCAACGTCCTGACTTTC. The encoded protein is CASSQGTSGANVLTF.

The gene calls are TRBV5-5 and TRBJ1-3; D ambiguous. V lost 4 bases and J 1 base, leaving 9 bases between the germline ends. This CDR3 contains 14 residues. Germline values: CDR1 SGHKS, CDR2 YYEKEE (reference sequence). CDR3 nucleotides: TGTGCCAGCAGCCCGGACGGATCTGGAAACACCATATATTTT. Translating gives CASSPDGSGNTIYF.

The chain recombines TRBV6-5 with TRBJ2-2, with 8 bases identical to TRBD1. Losses at the gene ends were 2 bases for V and 3 bases for J; bases not matched to a gene: 8. In germline, CDR1 is MNHEY, CDR2 SVGAGI. This CDR3 contains 17 residues. CDR3 nucleotide sequence: TGTGCCAGCAGTTACACCAGGGGGCGGCTTTACACCGGGGAGCTGTTTTTT. This codes for CASSYTRGRLYTGELFF.

A few counts support this clonotype. This chain uses TRBV15 with TRBJ2-3; D call uncertain. Trimming pared 0 bases from V and 1 base from J, leaving 23 bases between. Germline loops: CDR1 LNHNV, CDR2 YYDKDF (reference sequence). CDR3 size: 20 residues. The CDR3 DNA follows: TGTGCCACCAGCAGAGATCCCCGAGCGTTTGTCTCTCCCGGCACAGATACGCAGTATTTT. This codes for CATSRDPRAFVSPGTDTQYF.

In the case of this clonotype: The missing conserved phenylalanine or tryptophan at the end of this CDR3 makes a read error likely. V and J are TRBV18 and TRBJ2-5; TRBD1 or TRBD2 may be the D gene (6 bases each). This CDR3 has 14 residues. The V gene lost 4 bases and the J gene lost 6 bases, with 15 bases spanning the gap. Germline V gene sequence: CDR1 KGHSH, CDR2 LQKENI. This chain's CDR3 is CASSLTGATKTQYL. The CDR3 bases are TGTGCCAGCTCACTCACGGGGGCCACCAAGACCCAGTACCTC.

CDR3 sequence (DNA): TGCAGCGTTGAAGATCAGGGGACCACTGAAGCTTTCTTT. Translating it yields CSVEDQGTTEAFF. The chain links TRBV29-1 to TRBJ1-1; TRBD1 might be the D (6 bases). Germline loops: CDR1 SQVTM, CDR2 ANQGSEA. V lost 0 bases and J 4 bases, leaving 9 bases between the germline ends. The CDR3 has 13 amino acids. The full variable domain, with the rest looked up from reference TRBV29-1 and TRBJ1-1, is SAVISQKPSRDICQRGTSLTIQCQVDSQVTMMFWYRQQPGQSLTLIATANQGSEATYESGFVIDKFPISRPNLTFSTLTVSNMSPEDSSIYLCSVEDQGTTEAFFGQGTRLTVV.

In its sample, this clonotype was seen many times. This chain uses TRBV6-1 with TRBJ2-1; D not certain. Germline CDR1 and CDR2: MNHNS and SASEGT. Trimming took off 7 bases at V and 9 bases at J, with 16 bases between the two ends. The CDR3 sequence is 13 residues long. This CDR3 is CASTDSGGGEQFF. The CDR3 DNA reads TGTGCCAGCACTGACTCCGGCGGTGGTGAGCAGTTCTTC.

This clonotype was counted only a few times. V gene TRBV6-5 combines with J gene TRBJ1-2, with D unclear. CDR1 MNHEY and CDR2 SVGAGI come from the germline V gene. The CDR3 totals 16 residues. Trimming removed 2 bases from V and 1 base from J, with 14 bases in between. The CDR3 DNA sequence: TGTGCCAGCAGTTACCGGGCAGACCTACTTAACTATGGCTACACCTTC. Its translation: CASSYRADLLNYGYTF.

This clonotype appeared a few times. The CDR3 DNA is TGCAGTGCTTCTCAGGGGGCGGACACCGGGGAGCTGTTTTTT. Its protein is CSASQGADTGELFF. The V and J genes are TRBV20-1 and TRBJ2-2; 8 positions agree with TRBD1. After removal of 5 bases from V and 3 bases from J, the junction contained 5 bases not matched to a gene. The CDR3 length is 14 residues. CDR1 is DFQATT and CDR2 is SNEGSKA in the germline V gene (reference sequence).

The chain couples TRBV27 to TRBJ2-1; TRBD1 or TRBD2 may be the D gene (5 bases each). CDR1 and CDR2 (germline): MNHEY, SMNVEV (reference sequence). V dropped 6 bases and J dropped 3 bases, with 15 bases sitting between them. The CDR3 length is 15 residues. The CDR3 region has the DNA TGTGCCAGCAGCCCCTTTGAGGGGAGCTACAATGAGCAGTTCTTC. Translating gives CASSPFEGSYNEQFF.

This clonotype was seen repeatedly, ten times or more. This chain connects TRBV6-5 to TRBJ2-1; 12 bases are shared with TRBD2. The CDR3 is 18 amino acids. The junction had 7 bases not matched to a gene; V was cut back by 2 bases and J by 2 bases. Per germline, CDR1 MNHEY and CDR2 SVGAGI. The CDR3 reads CASSYPILAGGTYNEQFF. CDR3 nucleotide sequence: TGTGCCAGCAGTTACCCCATCCTAGCGGGGGGGACCTACAATGAGCAGTTCTTC.

This clonotype has a count of ten or more. The gene calls are TRBV18 and TRBJ2-1; D may be TRBD2 (5 bases). CDR1 is KGHSH and CDR2 is LQKENI in the germline V gene. This CDR3 is built from 13 residues. With 3 bases removed from V and 7 bases from J, the gap between germline ends came to 10 bases. The CDR3 sequence is CASSPQLENEQFF. In nucleotides, the CDR3 is TGTGCCAGCTCACCCCAACTAGAAAATGAGCAGTTCTTC.

This clonotype was picked up many times. V usage is TRBV2 and J usage is TRBJ2-3; D remains ambiguous. Trimming shortened V by 0 bases and J by 2 bases, and 12 bases separated the two germline ends. CDR1 and CDR2 from the germline V gene are SNHLY and FYNNEI. The CDR3 is 16 amino acids. In DNA, the CDR3 is TGTGCCAGCAGTGAAGCGGACCCAAAAAACACAGATACGCAGTATTTT. Translated: CASSEADPKNTDTQYF.

This clonotype was seen only a few times. This chain links TRBV11-3 with TRBJ2-3; tentatively, D is TRBD1 (6 bases). The CDR3 loop spans 14 amino acids. The V end lost 5 bases, the J end lost 0 bases, and 9 bases lay between the germline ends. Germline V gene lookup returns CDR1 SGHNT and CDR2 YENEEA. CDR3 nucleotide sequence: TGTGCCAGCAGCGAGGGACACAGCACAGATACGCAGTATTTT. Translation gives CASSEGHSTDTQYF.

This clonotype was counted a few times. This chain links TRBV6-1 with TRBJ2-2; D possibly corresponds to TRBD2 (7 bases). Germline CDR1 and CDR2: MNHNS and SASEGT. This CDR3 is 17 amino acids long. Trimming cost V 6 bases and J 0 bases, with 17 bases left between them. The CDR3 region is CASRGGGLSTNTGELFF. DNA of the CDR3: TGTGCCAGCAGGGGGGGGGGGCTATCCACGAACACCGGGGAGCTGTTTTTT.

The rearrangement uses TRBV25-1 and TRBJ1-2; D gene uncertain. The V end was cut by 3 bases, the J end by 7 bases, with 12 bases between. Germline CDR1 and CDR2: MGHDK and SYGVNS. The CDR3 extends over 13 amino acids. This CDR3 reads CASSDFSRVGYTF. CDR3 sequence (DNA): TGTGCCAGCAGTGATTTTTCACGGGTTGGCTACACCTTC.